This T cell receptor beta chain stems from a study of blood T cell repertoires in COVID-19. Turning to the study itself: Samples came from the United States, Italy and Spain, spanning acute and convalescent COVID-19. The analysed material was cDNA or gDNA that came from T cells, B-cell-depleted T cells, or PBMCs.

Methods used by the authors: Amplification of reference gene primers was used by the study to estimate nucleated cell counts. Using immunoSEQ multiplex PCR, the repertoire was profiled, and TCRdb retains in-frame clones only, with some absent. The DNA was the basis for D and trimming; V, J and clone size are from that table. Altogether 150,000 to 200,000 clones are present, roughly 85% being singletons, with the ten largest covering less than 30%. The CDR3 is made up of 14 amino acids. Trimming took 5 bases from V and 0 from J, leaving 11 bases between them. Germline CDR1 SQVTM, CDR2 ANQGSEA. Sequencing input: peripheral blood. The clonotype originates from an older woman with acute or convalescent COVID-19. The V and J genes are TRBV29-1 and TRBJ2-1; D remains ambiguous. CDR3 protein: CSVPDLSSYNEQFF. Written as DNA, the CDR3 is TGCAGCGTTCCCGACTTGAGCTCCTACAATGAGCAGTTCTTC.